The present TCR beta chain was sequenced within a study of spatial heterogeneity in lung cancer. The CDR3 consists of 14 residues. Trimming left V 4 bases short and J 4 bases short, with 12 bases between. The germline CDR1 and CDR2 sequences are SGHRS and YFSETQ. Time point defined: sample taken at primary tumor resection. Whole RNA was taken from tumor, nontumor lung or frozen PBMC; it was then sequenced unsorted. TCRdb recomputed calls from the 5' RACE reads with MiXCR, one row per CDR3 protein. Of some 6,000 distinct CDR3 sequences in the sample, under 15% are singletons; the top ten hold approximately 16%. There are many counts of this clonotype.

This clonotype was sampled from a male donor with early-stage non-small cell lung cancer. Sample: normal lung tissue next to the tumor, taken at surgery. The J gene is TRBJ1-3, the V gene TRBV5-1; D remains unclear. CDR3 sequence: CASSPISGGNTIYF. The CDR3 nucleotides read TGCGCCAGCAGCCCGATCTCCGGCGGAAACACCATATATTTT.